This TCR beta chain was recorded in a study of OX40 agonist ivuxolimab in advanced cancers. CDR1 and CDR2 from the germline V gene are SEHNR and FQNEAQ (reference sequence). This CDR3 is 12 amino acids long. Data came from immunoSEQ multiplex PCR; TCRdb stores just in-frame clones and leaves some out. The data hold about 40,000 clones, with more than 70% observed a single time. This clone was seen only a few times. Germline and junction disagree at one end, which may indicate a read error. This TCR came from an adult with an advanced solid tumor such as melanoma, head and neck, liver or kidney cancer. The V and J genes are TRBV7-9 and TRBJ1-3; D gene uncertain. The sample in question was CD4+ or CD8+ T cells sorted from blood, obtained in a trial of the OX40 agonist ivuxolimab. CDR3 residues: CASSYSGNTIYF. CDR3 nucleotide sequence: TGTGCCAGCAGCTACTCTGGGAACACCATATATTTT.